This T cell receptor (beta chain) was captured in a study of T cell repertoires in cytomegalovirus infection. Turning to the study itself: Indications of both CMV infection and matching HLA type were provided by public TCR beta signatures. Study-wide results and limits: CMV-specific TCR beta clonotypes restricted by HLA-C were the ones dominating the ex vivo response.

Germline V CDR1 and CDR2: SNHLY, FYNNEI. Trimming left V 3 bases short and J 5 bases short, with 16 bases between. This CDR3 is built from 15 residues. In its sample, this clonotype was seen a few times. What it binds is unknown. One entry per CDR3 protein, called by TCRdb with MiXCR from the reads. The repertoire includes around 330,000 distinct CDR3 sequences, around a sixth of them detected once, and more than 10% sits in the top ten. This sequence joins TRBV2 and TRBJ1-1; D is unresolved. Sample: PBMCs. This clonotype originated in a human donor in good health (CMV status not recorded). Some clones in this sample may be carry-over from other donors' samples. CDR3 in amino acids: CASSESPLLGTEAFF. The CDR3 nucleotides are TGTGCCAGCAGTGAGAGTCCCTTACTGGGGACTGAAGCTTTCTTT.